This TCR beta chain originates from a study of cytomegalovirus exposure and HLA in healthy donors. Study overall: The roughly 120 validation repertoires used the same platform as the approximately 700 first-cohort repertoires (as reported by a later analysis). General study results and limits: Researchers catalogued under 200 TCR beta chains as cytomegalovirus-associated. A later analysis found first-cohort TCR clusters tended to co-occur in the 95 to 150 validation repertoires. Most TCR sequences were seen very rarely across donors, but some public TCRs occurred in many.

Germline CDR1 SGHTA, CDR2 FQGNSA. The CDR3 consists of 18 residues. J lost 0 bases, V lost 2 bases, and 7 bases had no gene match. Generated by immunoSEQ multiplex PCR, the TCRdb table keeps only in-frame clones and is missing some. The repertoire holds roughly 52,000 clones, with roughly 93% as singletons. In this sample, this clone turned up once. The antigen is not known. The chain is built from TRBV7-2 and TRBJ2-2, with 9 bases fitting TRBD2. Material for sequencing was PBMCs. The receptor was derived from a woman younger than 30 in good health and CMV-seropositive. The CDR3 protein is CASSLRLGGGANTGELFF. The CDR3 nucleotides read TGTGCCAGCAGCTTAAGGTTGGGCGGGGGGGCGAACACCGGGGAGCTGTTTTTT.